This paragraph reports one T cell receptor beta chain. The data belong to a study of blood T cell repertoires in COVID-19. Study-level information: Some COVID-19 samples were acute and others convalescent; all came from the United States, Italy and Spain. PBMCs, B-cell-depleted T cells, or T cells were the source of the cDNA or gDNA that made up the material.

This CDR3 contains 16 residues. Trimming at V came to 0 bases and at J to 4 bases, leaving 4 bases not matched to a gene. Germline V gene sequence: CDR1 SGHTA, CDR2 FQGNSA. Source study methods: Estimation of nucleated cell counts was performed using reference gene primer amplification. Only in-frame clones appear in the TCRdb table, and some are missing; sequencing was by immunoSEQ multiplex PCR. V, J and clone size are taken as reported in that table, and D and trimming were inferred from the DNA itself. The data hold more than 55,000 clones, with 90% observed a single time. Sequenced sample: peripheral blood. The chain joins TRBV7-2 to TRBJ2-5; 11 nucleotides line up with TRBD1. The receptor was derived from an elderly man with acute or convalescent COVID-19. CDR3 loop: CASSLAADRGPETQYF. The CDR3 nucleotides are TGTGCCAGCAGCTTAGCGGCGGACAGGGGGCCAGAGACCCAGTACTTC.